What follows is one T cell receptor (beta chain) and its context. CDR3 size: 14 residues. Trimming removed 5 bases from V and 1 base from J; junction bases left unmatched: 1. CDR1 and CDR2 from the germline V gene are SGHTA and FQGTGA. The table came from immunoSEQ multiplex PCR; TCRdb's copy has only in-frame clones and leaves some out. Among more than 100,000 clones listed, approximately 80% were seen once. The sample belongs to a study of blood T cell repertoires in COVID-19. The J gene is TRBJ2-5, the V gene TRBV7-3, with 10 nucleotides matching TRBD1. The receptor comes from a woman aged 45-65 years with acute or convalescent COVID-19. Sequenced: peripheral blood. The CDR3, as DNA: TGTGCCAGCAGCCGGACAGGGGGCCAAGAGACCCAGTACTTC. It specifies CASSRTGGQETQYF.